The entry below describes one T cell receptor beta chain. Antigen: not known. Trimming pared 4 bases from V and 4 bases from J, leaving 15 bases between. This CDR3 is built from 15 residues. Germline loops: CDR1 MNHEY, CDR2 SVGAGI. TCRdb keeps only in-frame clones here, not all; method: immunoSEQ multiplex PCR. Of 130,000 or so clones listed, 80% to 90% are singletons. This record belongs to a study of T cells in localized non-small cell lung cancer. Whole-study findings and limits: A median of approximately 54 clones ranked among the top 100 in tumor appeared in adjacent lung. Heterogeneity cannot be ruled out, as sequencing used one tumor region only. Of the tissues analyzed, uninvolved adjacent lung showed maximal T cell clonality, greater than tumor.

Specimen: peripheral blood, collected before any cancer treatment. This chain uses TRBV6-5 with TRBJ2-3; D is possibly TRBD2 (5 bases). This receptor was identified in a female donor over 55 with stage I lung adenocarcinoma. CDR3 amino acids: CASSSRQRAPDTQYF. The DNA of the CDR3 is TGTGCCAGCAGTTCCCGTCAGAGGGCCCCAGATACGCAGTATTTT.